This T cell receptor beta chain is from a study of cytomegalovirus exposure and HLA in healthy donors. General study points: Common viral pathogens seemed, in a later analysis, to connect with several of the most significant clusters.

With 60 Vbeta and 13 Jbeta primers, the PCR was carried out. Profiling relied on immunoSEQ multiplex PCR, and the TCRdb table lists in-frame clones only, not all of them. Seen here are 130,000 or so clones, around 57% observed once, and the top ten hold around 1.9%. This clone has just one count. Antigen unknown. The CDR3 has 13 amino acids. Germline lookup yields CDR1 ENHRY and CDR2 SYGVKD. The germline V and J ends were trimmed by 4 bases and 4 bases, with 10 bases remaining between them. The sequencing sample was made of PBMCs. The TCR originated in a male donor in good health and CMV-seronegative. The chain couples TRBV10-3 to TRBJ2-5; a possible D gene is TRBD1 (6 bases). For the CDR3, the DNA is TGTGCCATCAGTGTTCGAGGGGGAGAGACCCAGTACTTC. Protein sequence: CAISVRGGETQYF.